This T cell receptor (beta chain) is from a study of CD8 T cells in ankylosing spondylitis. Study findings and constraints: Ankylosing spondylitis blood appeared to carry a characteristic TCR beta motif of several highly homologous variants. Reports say disease-linked clones showed up significantly more in matched ankylosing spondylitis synovial fluid.

This clonotype was detected many times. Antigen unknown. From the 5' RACE reads, TCRdb called clonotypes with MiXCR, one entry per CDR3 protein. The repertoire consists of approximately 300,000 distinct CDR3 sequences, with around 8% occurring once and the leading ten covering just over 14%. J was trimmed by 6 bases and V by 4 bases; bases with no gene match: 10. This CDR3 has 14 amino acids. CDR1 and CDR2 from the germline V gene are DFQATT and SNEGSKA (reference sequence). The chain links TRBV20-1 to TRBJ2-3; 7 nucleotides align to TRBD2. The sequenced material came from blood, either unsorted or a sorted T cell fraction (not recorded which). The origin of this receptor is a male donor with ankylosing spondylitis. CDR3 sequence reads: CSATLGGSLDTQYF. CDR3 in DNA: TGCAGTGCTACCCTCGGCGGGAGTCTCGATACGCAGTATTTT.